This T cell receptor beta chain was sequenced for a study of molecular identifiers for immune sequencing clone quantification. About this clonotype: A clone one base away is much larger, so this may be a read error.

TCRdb re-called the PCR reads through MiXCR, storing one row per CDR3 protein. Seen here are approximately 550,000 distinct CDR3 sequences, less than 30% observed once, and the top ten hold around 0.78%. CDR3 length: 13 amino acids. CDR1 is SGHDN, CDR2 FVKESK, per germline. Sequenced material: naive CD8+ T cells from blood, with Jurkat cell RNA spiked in. Subset in this sample: FACS-sorted CD8+CD4-CCR7+CD45RA+ naive T cells. V and J are TRBV14 and TRBJ1-4; tentative D call: TRBD1 (5 bases). This TCR derives from a human donor in good health. Some libraries in this study had Jurkat cell RNA spiked in. The CDR3 sequence: CASSQDGAEKPFF. The DNA of the CDR3 is TGTGCCAGCAGCCAAGACGGGGCGGAAAAACCGTTTTTT.